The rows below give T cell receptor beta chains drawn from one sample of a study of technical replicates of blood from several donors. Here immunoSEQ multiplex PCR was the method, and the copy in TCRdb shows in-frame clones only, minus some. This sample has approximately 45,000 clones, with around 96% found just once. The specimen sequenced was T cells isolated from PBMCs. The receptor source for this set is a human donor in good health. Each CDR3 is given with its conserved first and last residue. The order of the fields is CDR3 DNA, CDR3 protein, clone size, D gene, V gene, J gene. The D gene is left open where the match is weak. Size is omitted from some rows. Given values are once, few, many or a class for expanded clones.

CDR3nt: TGTGCCAGCAGCCTGACAGGGGGCGCCAATGGCTACACCTTC; CDR3aa: CASSLTGGANGYTF; abundance: once; d_gene: TRBD1; v_gene: TRBV14; j_gene: TRBJ1-2
CDR3nt: TGCAGCGTTTGGACTAGCAATGAGCAGTTCTTC; CDR3aa: CSVWTSNEQFF; abundance: -; d_gene: TRBD2; v_gene: TRBV29-1; j_gene: TRBJ2-1
CDR3nt: TGTGCCTGGAGCGGACAGAACACAGATACGCAGTATTTT; CDR3aa: CAWSGQNTDTQYF; abundance: -; d_gene: -; v_gene: TRBV30; j_gene: TRBJ2-3
CDR3nt: TGCGCCAGCAGCCCTGGACTAGCCTTCGACTACGAGCAGTACTTC; CDR3aa: CASSPGLAFDYEQYF; abundance: -; d_gene: TRBD2; v_gene: TRBV5-1; j_gene: TRBJ2-7
CDR3nt: TGTGCCACCTTACGGGGGGGCTCTGGGGCCAACGTCCTGACTTTC; CDR3aa: CATLRGGSGANVLTF; abundance: -; d_gene: TRBD2; v_gene: TRBV28; j_gene: TRBJ2-6
CDR3nt: TGCGCCAGCAGCTTCACCGGGACAGCAACTAGCACAGATACGCAGTATTTT; CDR3aa: CASSFTGTATSTDTQYF; abundance: once; d_gene: TRBD1; v_gene: TRBV4-1; j_gene: TRBJ2-3
CDR3nt: TGTGCCAGCAGCTTTGGACCAGGGTTTAGGGCTAACTATGGCTACACCTTC; CDR3aa: CASSFGPGFRANYGYTF; abundance: -; d_gene: -; v_gene: TRBV11-2; j_gene: TRBJ1-2
CDR3nt: TGTGCCAGCAGTGAAACCGGGACAGGGAGGAACACTGAAGCTTTCTTT; CDR3aa: CASSETGTGRNTEAFF; abundance: -; d_gene: TRBD1; v_gene: TRBV25-1; j_gene: TRBJ1-1
CDR3nt: TGTGCCAGCAGCTTAGGTGTCGGGAGTTGGGATACGCAGTATTTT; CDR3aa: CASSLGVGSWDTQYF; abundance: -; d_gene: -; v_gene: TRBV7-6; j_gene: TRBJ2-3
CDR3nt: TGCGCCAGCAGCCAAGCCGGGGGTAACAATCAGCCCCAGCATTTT; CDR3aa: CASSQAGGNNQPQHF; abundance: -; d_gene: -; v_gene: TRBV4-1; j_gene: TRBJ1-5
CDR3nt: TGTGCCAGCAGTGTAGATCCCGGGGCCAACGTCCTGACTTTC; CDR3aa: CASSVDPGANVLTF; abundance: -; d_gene: -; v_gene: TRBV6-4; j_gene: TRBJ2-6
CDR3nt: TGTGCCTGGAGCGTAACAGGCTACGAGCAGTACTTC; CDR3aa: CAWSVTGYEQYF; abundance: -; d_gene: -; v_gene: TRBV30; j_gene: TRBJ2-7
CDR3nt: TGTGCCTGGAGCAGGGTTGAAAACCCCGCCGAGCAGTACTTC; CDR3aa: CAWSRVENPAEQYF; abundance: -; d_gene: -; v_gene: TRBV30; j_gene: TRBJ2-7
CDR3nt: TGTGCCAGCAGCTTGGTGGAAACAGGGGAGATAGGCGGCTACACCTTC; CDR3aa: CASSLVETGEIGGYTF; abundance: -; d_gene: TRBD1; v_gene: TRBV5-4; j_gene: TRBJ1-2
CDR3nt: TGTGCCAGCACCCCCGGGACAGGTTCCTACGAGCAGTACTTC; CDR3aa: CASTPGTGSYEQYF; abundance: -; d_gene: TRBD1; v_gene: TRBV6-6; j_gene: TRBJ2-7
CDR3nt: TGTGCCAGCAGAAACTCGCGTTCCAGGGGGCTTATGAACACTGAAGCTTTCTTT; CDR3aa: CASRNSRSRGLMNTEAFF; abundance: -; d_gene: TRBD1; v_gene: TRBV5-6; j_gene: TRBJ1-1
CDR3nt: TGCGCCAGCAGCCAAGCCATTAGCCTTGTTCCCCATGAGCAGTTCTTC; CDR3aa: CASSQAISLVPHEQFF; abundance: -; d_gene: -; v_gene: TRBV4-1; j_gene: TRBJ2-1
CDR3nt: TGTGCCAGCAGCATAAGCGGCACCGGGGAGCTGTTTTTT; CDR3aa: CASSISGTGELFF; abundance: -; d_gene: -; v_gene: TRBV9; j_gene: TRBJ2-2
CDR3nt: TGTGCCAGCAGTTACTGGGGACTAGCTAAAAATGAGCAGTTCTTC; CDR3aa: CASSYWGLAKNEQFF; abundance: -; d_gene: TRBD2; v_gene: TRBV6-5; j_gene: TRBJ2-1
CDR3nt: TGTGCCAGTAGTCGCACCAGCTCTGGAAACACCATATATTTT; CDR3aa: CASSRTSSGNTIYF; abundance: -; d_gene: -; v_gene: TRBV19; j_gene: TRBJ1-3
CDR3nt: TGCGCCAGCAGCTGGACCCGACGGGAGAGCTCTGGAAACACCATATATTTT; CDR3aa: CASSWTRRESSGNTIYF; abundance: -; d_gene: -; v_gene: TRBV5-1; j_gene: TRBJ1-3
CDR3nt: TGCGCCAGCAGTCTCGTATTTAACTATGGCTACACCTTC; CDR3aa: CASSLVFNYGYTF; abundance: -; d_gene: -; v_gene: TRBV4-1; j_gene: TRBJ1-2
CDR3nt: TGTGCCAGCAGCGAAGGGACAGGCTCAAACTATGGCTACACCTTC; CDR3aa: CASSEGTGSNYGYTF; abundance: -; d_gene: TRBD1; v_gene: TRBV7-3; j_gene: TRBJ1-2
CDR3nt: TGTGCCAGCAGCTTAGCTAGGAGCACAGATACGCAGTATTTT; CDR3aa: CASSLARSTDTQYF; abundance: -; d_gene: -; v_gene: TRBV11-2; j_gene: TRBJ2-3
CDR3nt: TGTGCCAGCAGTACCACAGGGAGTAACTATGGCTACACCTTC; CDR3aa: CASSTTGSNYGYTF; abundance: -; d_gene: -; v_gene: TRBV7-9; j_gene: TRBJ1-2
CDR3nt: TGCGCCAGCAGGACGATCCCACGGGGAGGCGGGGGGATGTACACTGAAGCTTTCTTT; CDR3aa: CASRTIPRGGGGMYTEAFF; abundance: -; d_gene: -; v_gene: TRBV4-3; j_gene: TRBJ1-1
CDR3nt: TGTGCCAGCAGTATATCGACAGGCTCCCTGTATGGCTACACCTTC; CDR3aa: CASSISTGSLYGYTF; abundance: -; d_gene: -; v_gene: TRBV27; j_gene: TRBJ1-2
CDR3nt: TGCGCCAGCAGCCAAGTTTCGGGGGGCGATGAGCAGTTCTTC; CDR3aa: CASSQVSGGDEQFF; abundance: -; d_gene: -; v_gene: TRBV4-1; j_gene: TRBJ2-1
CDR3nt: TGCGCCAGCAGGACTAGCGGGAACCACAATGAGCAGTTCTTC; CDR3aa: CASRTSGNHNEQFF; abundance: -; d_gene: TRBD2; v_gene: TRBV5-1; j_gene: TRBJ2-1
CDR3nt: TGTGCCGGGGGACTAGCGGTTAACACCGGGGAGCTGTTTTTT; CDR3aa: CAGGLAVNTGELFF; abundance: -; d_gene: TRBD2; v_gene: TRBV15; j_gene: TRBJ2-2
CDR3nt: TGTGCCAGCAGTTTAGCAGGGGACACTGAAGCTTTCTTT; CDR3aa: CASSLAGDTEAFF; abundance: -; d_gene: -; v_gene: TRBV28; j_gene: TRBJ1-1
CDR3nt: TGTGCCAGCAGCTCCGCACAGGCCTCCTACTCCTACAATGAGCAGTTCTTC; CDR3aa: CASSSAQASYSYNEQFF; abundance: -; d_gene: -; v_gene: TRBV7-3; j_gene: TRBJ2-1
CDR3nt: TGTGCCAGTCGGTCGGACACTGAAGCTTTCTTT; CDR3aa: CASRSDTEAFF; abundance: -; d_gene: -; v_gene: TRBV19; j_gene: TRBJ1-1
CDR3nt: TGTGCCAGCAGCTCCGCCCTTGGACAGGGGTGGGTTCAGCCCCAGCATTTT; CDR3aa: CASSSALGQGWVQPQHF; abundance: -; d_gene: TRBD1; v_gene: TRBV7-3; j_gene: TRBJ1-5
CDR3nt: TGCGCCAGCAGTTATGCGACAGGGGTAGGGAACACCATATATTTT; CDR3aa: CASSYATGVGNTIYF; abundance: -; d_gene: TRBD1; v_gene: TRBV5-1; j_gene: TRBJ1-3
CDR3nt: TGTGCCTGGACCCCTAGCAATGAGCAGTTCTTC; CDR3aa: CAWTPSNEQFF; abundance: -; d_gene: -; v_gene: TRBV30; j_gene: TRBJ2-1
CDR3nt: TGTGCCAGCAGACTGCAGGGGTCGGAGCATTTT; CDR3aa: CASRLQGSEHF; abundance: -; d_gene: -; v_gene: TRBV28; j_gene: TRBJ1-5
CDR3nt: TGTGCCAGCAGCCCCATGAACACTGAAGCTTTCTTT; CDR3aa: CASSPMNTEAFF; abundance: -; d_gene: -; v_gene: TRBV13; j_gene: TRBJ1-1
CDR3nt: TGCAGCGTTGACAGGCTTAACTATGGCTACACCTTC; CDR3aa: CSVDRLNYGYTF; abundance: few; d_gene: -; v_gene: TRBV29-1; j_gene: TRBJ1-2
CDR3nt: TGCGCCAGCAGCCCCGGACTTATCAATGAGCAGTTCTTC; CDR3aa: CASSPGLINEQFF; abundance: -; d_gene: -; v_gene: TRBV4-1; j_gene: TRBJ2-1
CDR3nt: TGTGCCAGCAGTTTACTGGGCAACTACGAGCAGTACTTC; CDR3aa: CASSLLGNYEQYF; abundance: -; d_gene: -; v_gene: TRBV28; j_gene: TRBJ2-7
CDR3nt: TGTGCCAGCAGTAAAGACAGGATGATAATGAACACTGAAGCTTTCTTT; CDR3aa: CASSKDRMIMNTEAFF; abundance: -; d_gene: -; v_gene: TRBV28; j_gene: TRBJ1-1
CDR3nt: TGTGCCTGGAGGGCGGGGGCGAGGTACGAGCAGTACTTC; CDR3aa: CAWRAGARYEQYF; abundance: -; d_gene: -; v_gene: TRBV30; j_gene: TRBJ2-7
CDR3nt: TGTGCCAGTAGTATCCCAGCGGGAGACGGAGGTACGCAGTATTTT; CDR3aa: CASSIPAGDGGTQYF; abundance: -; d_gene: TRBD2; v_gene: TRBV19; j_gene: TRBJ2-3
CDR3nt: TGCAGTGCGCGGGTGTTCACTGAAGCTTTCTTT; CDR3aa: CSARVFTEAFF; abundance: -; d_gene: -; v_gene: TRBV20-1; j_gene: TRBJ1-1
CDR3nt: TGCAGCGTCGGGGACAGGAACAATCAGCCCCAGCATTTT; CDR3aa: CSVGDRNNQPQHF; abundance: -; d_gene: TRBD1; v_gene: TRBV29-1; j_gene: TRBJ1-5
CDR3nt: TGCGCCAGCAGCCACTCACAAAACTACGAGCAGTACTTC; CDR3aa: CASSHSQNYEQYF; abundance: -; d_gene: -; v_gene: TRBV4-1; j_gene: TRBJ2-7
CDR3nt: TGCAGCGTTGTACAGAGCTACGAGCAGTACTTC; CDR3aa: CSVVQSYEQYF; abundance: -; d_gene: -; v_gene: TRBV29-1; j_gene: TRBJ2-7
CDR3nt: TGTGCCAGCAGTGTATCGGAGACCTACGAGCAGTACTTC; CDR3aa: CASSVSETYEQYF; abundance: -; d_gene: -; v_gene: TRBV2; j_gene: TRBJ2-7
CDR3nt: TGTGCCATCAGCGCGGGCGCGGATAATGAAAAACTGTTTTTT; CDR3aa: CAISAGADNEKLFF; abundance: -; d_gene: -; v_gene: TRBV10-3; j_gene: TRBJ1-4
CDR3nt: TGTGCCAGCTCACAAACGACAGGGGAAGTATCTGGGGCCAACGTCCTGACTTTC; CDR3aa: CASSQTTGEVSGANVLTF; abundance: -; d_gene: TRBD1; v_gene: TRBV18; j_gene: TRBJ2-6
CDR3nt: TGTGCCAGCAGCCTCGTGGGGCTCGGGGGCACCTTC; CDR3aa: CASSLVGLGGTF; abundance: -; d_gene: -; v_gene: TRBV14; j_gene: TRBJ1-2
CDR3nt: TGTGCCAGCAGTTACAAAGGACAGGGGACGTACGAGCAGTACTTC; CDR3aa: CASSYKGQGTYEQYF; abundance: -; d_gene: TRBD1; v_gene: TRBV6-5; j_gene: TRBJ2-7
CDR3nt: TGTGCCTGGTGCCGGGACACCACCTCCTACGAGCAGTACTTC; CDR3aa: CAWCRDTTSYEQYF; abundance: -; d_gene: -; v_gene: TRBV30; j_gene: TRBJ2-7
CDR3nt: TGCGCCAGCAGCCAAGATCCGGGGAAGGGTCAGCCCCAGCATTTT; CDR3aa: CASSQDPGKGQPQHF; abundance: -; d_gene: -; v_gene: TRBV4-1; j_gene: TRBJ1-5
CDR3nt: TGTGCCAGCAGCTCTTCGGGGGGGCACGGGGAGCAGTTCTTC; CDR3aa: CASSSSGGHGEQFF; abundance: -; d_gene: TRBD2; v_gene: TRBV7-9; j_gene: TRBJ2-1
CDR3nt: TGTGCCAGCAGCCAAGATTTCGTCGCTGAAGCTTTCTTT; CDR3aa: CASSQDFVAEAFF; abundance: few; d_gene: -; v_gene: TRBV4-2; j_gene: TRBJ1-1
CDR3nt: TGTGCCAGCAGATATTCTACCGGGATATCCATTGGCTACACCTTC; CDR3aa: CASRYSTGISIGYTF; abundance: -; d_gene: -; v_gene: TRBV5-6; j_gene: TRBJ1-2